The clone carrying this TCR beta chain was observed once. Documented time point: pretreatment peripheral blood. V was trimmed by 5 bases and J by 6 bases, leaving 14 bases between them. CDR3 length: 13 residues. CDR1 and CDR2 (germline): LNHDA, SQIVND (reference sequence). Some clones are missing from TCRdb's copy, which holds only in-frame ones; the method was immunoSEQ multiplex PCR. The table includes tens of thousands of clones, about four fifths detected once. This specimen belongs to a study of PD-L1 blockade in urothelial cancer. V usage is TRBV19 and J usage is TRBJ2-7; no clear D gene. The sequences come from PBMCs, collected around atezolizumab (anti-PD-L1) treatment. The sequence was obtained from a man in his fifties with urothelial cancer. The CDR3 here is CASSSRHPLEQYF. CDR3 in DNA: TGTGCCAGTAGTTCCCGACACCCCCTCGAGCAGTACTTC.